One TCR beta chain is described in this entry. The CDR3 loop spans 15 amino acids. CDR1 and CDR2 from the germline V gene are SGDLS and YYNGEE. The V end was cut by 3 bases, the J end by 5 bases, with 17 bases between. The data derive from a study of technical replicates of blood from a few donors. Here immunoSEQ multiplex PCR was the method, and the copy in TCRdb shows in-frame clones only, minus some. The sample includes more than 11,000 clones, roughly 80% seen only once; the top ten take about 9.9%. The sample taken for sequencing was PBMCs. This sequence originates from a human donor in good health. This chain connects TRBV9 to TRBJ2-5; D may be TRBD2 (6 bases). The CDR3 loop reads CASSGWGGGWETQYF. The DNA of the CDR3 is TGTGCCAGCAGCGGATGGGGCGGAGGGTGGGAGACCCAGTACTTC.